The 11 T cell receptor beta chains in this list originate from one sample, sequenced in a study of molecular identifiers for immune sequencing clone quantification. One entry per CDR3 protein results from TCRdb running MiXCR on the PCR reads. The table lists 460,000 or so distinct CDR3 sequences, less than 30% of them singletons. The sequenced material came from naive CD8+ T cells from blood, with Jurkat cell RNA spiked in. Subset described: FACS-sorted CD8+CD4-CCR7+CD45RA+ naive T cells. The origin of the receptors is a human donor in good health. Some libraries in this study had Jurkat cell RNA spiked in.

This rearrangement joins TRBV6-6 to TRBJ2-1; D ambiguous. Trimming took 0 bases from V and 4 from J, leaving 4 bases between them. Germline CDR1 reads MNHNY; CDR2 reads SVGAGI (reference sequence). CDR3 size: 13 residues. The CDR3 reads CASSYSMYNEQFF. CDR3 DNA sequence: TGTGCCAGCAGTTACTCGATGTACAATGAGCAGTTCTTC.

Concerning this clonotype: Here the CDR3 omits its conserved ending phenylalanine or tryptophan, so a read error is the likely source. This rearrangement joins TRBV6-2 or TRBV6-3 to TRBJ1-2, with TRBD1 matching over 9 bases. V lost 11 bases and J lost 7; bases outside the gene matches: 11. The length of the CDR3 is 13 residues. From germline, CDR1 is MNHEY and CDR2 SVGEGT. Here the CDR3 DNA reads TGTGCCGGCCGGGACAGGGCGCCTCTTGGCTACACCCTC. This codes for CAGRDRAPLGYTL.

Ten or more counts support this clonotype. V gene TRBV14 combines with J gene TRBJ2-5; D uncertain. The V end lost 5 bases, the J end lost 1 base, and 5 bases lay between the germline ends. This CDR3 has 12 amino acids. Germline V CDR1 and CDR2: SGHDN, FVKESK. In DNA form, the CDR3 reads TGTGCCAGCAGCGTCTTCCAAGAGACCCAGTACTTC. As protein: CASSVFQETQYF.

This clonotype was observed a single time. One junction end does not reproduce the germline sequence, and a read error may be involved. The rearrangement links TRBV5-1 to TRBJ1-1, with D possibly being TRBD1 (5 bases). The CDR3 contains 14 residues. The germline CDR1 and CDR2 sequences are SGHRS and YFSETQ. The CDR3 loop reads CASSLGQTITEAFF. The CDR3 DNA follows: TGCGCCAGCAGCTTGGGACAGACTATCACTGAAGCTTTCTTC.

The rearrangement links TRBV5-4 to TRBJ2-7; 10 nucleotides align to TRBD2. In germline, CDR1 is SGHNT, CDR2 YYREEE (reference sequence). V was clipped by 2 bases and J by 5 bases; unmatched bases: 4. This CDR3 contains 14 residues. The CDR3 loop reads CASSFSGRTHEQYF. DNA for the CDR3: TGTGCCAGCAGCTTTAGCGGGAGGACGCACGAGCAGTACTTC.

This clonotype was detected only a few times. The chain combines TRBV5-1 with TRBJ2-1; 13 nucleotides match TRBD2. Germline V gene sequence: CDR1 SGHRS, CDR2 YFSETQ. The CDR3 consists of 15 residues. J was trimmed by 9 bases and V by 4 bases; bases with no gene match: 7. This CDR3 reads CASSTTSGGAVEQFF. CDR3 coding DNA: TGCGCCAGCAGCACCACTAGCGGGGGGGCGGTTGAGCAGTTCTTC.

The chain links TRBV7-9 to TRBJ1-4, with no clear D. In germline, CDR1 is SEHNR, CDR2 FQNEAQ (reference sequence). The CDR3 spans 13 residues. V lost 4 bases to trimming and J lost 7 bases, with 10 bases between them. The CDR3 sequence: CASSSGYGEKLFF. CDR3 sequence (DNA): TGTGCCAGCAGCTCCGGGTATGGTGAAAAACTGTTTTTT.

This clonotype has ten or more counts. The chain uses TRBV4-3 and TRBJ2-4, with D tentatively TRBD1 or TRBD2 (5 bases each). Looked up from germline, CDR1 is LGHNA and CDR2 is YSLEER. This CDR3 region has 15 residues. Trimming pared 0 bases from V and 10 bases from J, leaving 16 bases between. The CDR3 loop reads CASSQDYGAPGIQYF. The DNA for the CDR3 is TGCGCCAGCAGCCAAGATTACGGGGCCCCAGGGATTCAGTACTTC.

This clonotype is a singleton in its sample. A junction end diverges from the germline sequence, so it may reflect a read error. The rearrangement joins TRBV28 to TRBJ2-3, with 13 positions matching TRBD2. CDR1 and CDR2 from the germline V gene are MDHEN and SYDVKM. The length of the CDR3 is 18 residues. This CDR3 is CASSGRTSGRGPTDPQYF. CDR3 nucleotide sequence: TGTGCCAGCAGCGGGAGGACTAGCGGGAGAGGCCCCACAGATCCGCAGTATTTT.

The chain links TRBV24-1 to TRBJ1-5; D ambiguous. This CDR3 spans 13 amino acids. V shed 12 bases and J shed 0 bases, with 11 bases lying between them. Germline CDR1 KGHDR, CDR2 SFDVKD. Here the CDR3 DNA reads TGTGCCGCCTCGAGTTATAGCAATCAGCCCCAGCATTTT. This translates into CAASSYSNQPQHF.

This clonotype was observed many times. CDR3 nucleotides: TGTGCCAGCAGCGGGGTGGGGGCGTTGGTCACTGAAGCTTTCTTT. Translated, it gives CASSGVGALVTEAFF. The chain carries TRBV5-5 and TRBJ1-1; a weak D match, TRBD1 (6 bases). Trimming removed 4 bases from V and 4 bases from J, with 17 bases in between. This CDR3 is 15 amino acids long. Germline V gene data show CDR1 as SGHKS and CDR2 as YYEKEE (reference sequence).